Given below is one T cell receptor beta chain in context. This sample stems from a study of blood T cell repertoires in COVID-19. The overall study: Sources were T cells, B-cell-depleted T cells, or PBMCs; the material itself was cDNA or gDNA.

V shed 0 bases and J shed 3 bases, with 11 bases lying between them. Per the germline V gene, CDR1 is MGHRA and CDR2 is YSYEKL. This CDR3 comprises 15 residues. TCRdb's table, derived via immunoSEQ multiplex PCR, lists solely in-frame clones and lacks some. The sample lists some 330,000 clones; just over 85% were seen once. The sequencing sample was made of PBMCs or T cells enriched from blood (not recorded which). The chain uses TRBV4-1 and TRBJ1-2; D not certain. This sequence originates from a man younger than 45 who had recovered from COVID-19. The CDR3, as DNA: TGCGCCAGCAGCCAAGAGTCAGGCGAATACTATGGCTACACCTTC. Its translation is CASSQESGEYYGYTF.